This T cell receptor beta chain was observed in a study of long-term antiretroviral therapy in people with HIV. Study-wide context: Of all samples, the earliest predate the 2015 immediate-ART recommendation by about a decade.

Version v3.0 of the immunoSEQ assay was performed at survey level. Sequencing targeted roughly 35,000-50,000 T-cell genomes per sample. Sequencing used immunoSEQ multiplex PCR; TCRdb keeps in-frame clones, though not all of them. The table includes tens of thousands of clones, around 84% detected once. Germline V gene data show CDR1 as MNHNS and CDR2 as SASEGT. This CDR3 contains 15 residues. J lost 3 bases, V lost 4 bases, and 6 bases had no gene match. V and J are TRBV6-1 and TRBJ1-5, with 7 bases identical to TRBD1. Sequencing used unsorted PBMCs, obtained 0.8 years after starting antiretroviral therapy. This receptor was obtained from a woman in her 30s with HIV. CDR3 sequence reads: CASSASTGHNQPQHF. DNA of the CDR3: TGTGCCAGCAGTGCCTCGACAGGGCACAATCAGCCCCAGCATTTT.